This T cell receptor beta chain comes out of a study of cytomegalovirus exposure and HLA in healthy donors. Findings and limits, study-wide: Fewer N-insertions than the approximately 700-donor mean were reportedly shown by an Asian-associated ancestry cluster in a later analysis. Later analysis showed most CMV-associated TCR beta chains appearing HLA-restricted. Reportedly, TCR beta sequences accurately predicted HLA-A and HLA-B alleles in most subjects.

Germline V lookup: CDR1 LNHDA, CDR2 SQIVND (reference sequence). The CDR3 runs 15 residues. The V segment lost 6 bases and the J segment 2 bases; nucleotides outside the gene matches: 5. In the PCR, 60 Vbeta and 13 Jbeta primers were used. The data were produced by immunoSEQ multiplex PCR, yet TCRdb's version contains in-frame clones alone and is incomplete. The profile shows hundreds of thousands of clones, roughly 73% of them singletons. A note on this clone: Antigen: not known.

This cohort consisted of healthy bone marrow donors. The rearrangement joins TRBV19 to TRBJ1-5, with TRBD1 matching over 9 bases. The source material was PBMCs. This clonotype was sampled from a boy between 10 and 17 years old in good health and CMV-seronegative. The CDR3 bases are TGTGCCAGTAGACCGGACAGGGGAGGCAATCAGCCCCAGCATTTT. Its translation is CASRPDRGGNQPQHF.